The rows below give T cell receptor beta chains drawn from one sample of a study of OX40 agonist ivuxolimab in advanced cancers. Clones were read by immunoSEQ multiplex PCR, and TCRdb kept only the in-frame ones, dropping some. The table lists 25,000 to 30,000 clones, approximately 90% of them singletons, with roughly a tenth in the top ten. Source: CD4+ or CD8+ T cells sorted from blood, taken in a trial of the OX40 agonist ivuxolimab. The receptors stem from an adult with an advanced solid tumor such as melanoma, head and neck, liver or kidney cancer. Each CDR3 is given with its conserved first and last residue. The D gene is left open where the match is weak. The listing skips clone size in some rows; elsewhere it reads once, few, many or a size class.

>TRBJ2-6|-|-|TRBV2
CASSKTTGANVLTF
TGTGCCAGCAGCAAGACTACTGGGGCCAACGTCCTGACTTTC
>TRBJ2-3|-|-|TRBV4-3
CASSHGSDTQYF
TGCGCCAGCAGCCATGGCTCAGATACGCAGTATTTT
>TRBJ2-1|-|TRBD2|TRBV13
CASSLALANEQFF
TGTGCCAGCAGCTTAGCACTAGCGAATGAGCAGTTCTTC
>TRBJ2-5|few|TRBD2|TRBV9
CASNRAGVEETQYF
TGTGCCAGCAATCGAGCGGGAGTCGAAGAGACCCAGTACTTC
>TRBJ1-3|-|-|TRBV5-8
CASSFDSLSGNTIYF
TGTGCCAGCAGCTTCGACAGCCTCTCTGGAAACACCATATATTTT
>TRBJ2-7|-|TRBD2|TRBV28
CASSFEGLAGVYEQYF
TGTGCCAGCAGTTTTGAGGGACTAGCGGGGGTCTACGAGCAGTACTTC
>TRBJ2-2|-|TRBD2|TRBV7-2
CASSFRLAGVWTGELFF
TGTGCCAGCAGCTTTCGTCTAGCGGGAGTTTGGACCGGGGAGCTGTTTTTT
>TRBJ2-1|-|TRBD1|TRBV7-9
CASSPAQGLYNEQFF
TGTGCCAGCAGCCCAGCACAGGGGCTTTACAATGAGCAGTTCTTC
>TRBJ2-1|once|-|TRBV30
CAWSEYRGGEFF
TGTGCCTGGAGTGAGTACAGGGGAGGGGAGTTCTTC
>TRBJ2-7|-|-|TRBV25-1
CASSELQGEQYF
TGTGCCAGCAGTGAATTACAGGGCGAGCAGTACTTC
>TRBJ1-1|-|TRBD1|TRBV7-8
CASSPDQGGARSTEAFF
TGTGCCAGCAGCCCCGACCAAGGGGGCGCGCGGAGCACTGAAGCTTTCTTT
>TRBJ2-7|-|TRBD1|TRBV7-9
CASSRDRVYEQYF
TGTGCCAGCTCTAGGGACAGGGTCTACGAGCAGTACTTC
>TRBJ1-5|-|-|TRBV4-2
CASSQEAGLSNQPQHF
TGTGCCAGCAGCCAAGAGGCAGGTCTTAGCAATCAGCCCCAGCATTTT
>TRBJ2-5|-|-|TRBV7-9
CASSLDLETQYF
TGTGCCAGCAGCTTAGATTTAGAGACCCAGTACTTC
>TRBJ2-7|-|TRBD2|TRBV9
CASSVDGRDDEQYF
TGTGCCAGCAGCGTAGACGGGAGGGACGACGAGCAGTACTTC
>TRBJ1-2|-|-|TRBV6-1
CASSHRGDNYGYTF
TGTGCCAGCAGTCATAGAGGGGATAACTATGGCTACACCTTC
>TRBJ2-7|-|-|TRBV27
CASSQTPLGEQYF
TGTGCCAGCAGCCAAACCCCACTAGGGGAGCAGTACTTC
>TRBJ2-7|-|-|TRBV29-1
CSVEGDLSYEQYF
TGCAGCGTTGAAGGCGACCTTTCCTACGAGCAGTACTTC
>TRBJ1-2|-|-|TRBV19
CASSTTKGYYGYTF
TGTGCCAGTAGCACGACTAAGGGGTACTATGGCTACACCTTC
>TRBJ1-5|-|-|TRBV6-5
CASSYSVSNQPQHF
TGTGCCAGCAGTTACTCCGTTAGCAATCAGCCCCAGCATTTT
>TRBJ2-7|once|-|TRBV9
CASSVNSGRSSVEQYF
TGTGCCAGCAGCGTTAACTCGGGCCGAAGTTCGGTCGAGCAGTACTTC
>TRBJ1-1|-|-|TRBV4-1
CASSVQATSLNTEAFF
TGCGCCAGCAGCGTCCAAGCAACGTCGCTGAACACTGAAGCTTTCTTT
>TRBJ2-1|-|-|TRBV6-6
CASSYSLQDSYNEQFF
TGTGCCAGCAGTTACTCGTTACAGGACTCCTACAATGAGCAGTTCTTC
>TRBJ1-2|-|-|TRBV27
CASSSLTRGNYGYTF
TGTGCCAGCAGTTCCCTAACCAGGGGAAACTATGGCTACACCTTC
>TRBJ2-1|-|TRBD2|TRBV5-1
CASRMTGTSGAAYNEQFF
TGCGCCAGCAGGATGACCGGGACTAGCGGGGCAGCCTACAATGAGCAGTTCTTC
>TRBJ2-1|few|-|TRBV19
CASSYGPYNEQFF
TGTGCCAGTAGTTACGGTCCCTACAATGAGCAGTTCTTC
>TRBJ1-4|-|TRBD1|TRBV11-2
CASSLGDSWHEKLFF
TGTGCCAGCAGCTTAGGGGACAGCTGGCATGAAAAACTGTTTTTT
>TRBJ2-7|-|-|TRBV5-1
CASSLVVGYEQYF
TGCGCCAGCAGCTTGGTTGTGGGGTACGAGCAGTACTTC
>TRBJ2-1|once|TRBD2|TRBV4-1
CASSQAGLADYNEQFF
TGCGCCAGCAGCCAAGCCGGACTAGCGGACTACAATGAGCAGTTCTTC
>TRBJ1-1|-|TRBD1|TRBV19
CASSTGDSSTEAFF
TGTGCCAGTAGTACGGGGGACAGTTCCACTGAAGCTTTCTTT
>TRBJ1-5|-|-|TRBV27
CASMGVAGNQPQHF
TGTGCCAGCATGGGGGTGGCAGGAAATCAGCCCCAGCATTTT
>TRBJ2-7|-|-|TRBV28
CASSPRQHHYEQYF
TGTGCCAGCAGTCCCAGACAACACCACTACGAGCAGTACTTC
>TRBJ1-1|once|-|TRBV4-3
CASSQDLSGVSTEAFF
TGCGCCAGCAGCCAAGATCTAAGCGGGGTGAGCACTGAAGCTTTCTTT
>TRBJ2-3|-|TRBD2|TRBV4-3
CASSQGLAAPTDTQYF
TGCGCCAGCAGCCAGGGACTAGCGGCCCCCACAGATACGCAGTATTTT
>TRBJ2-7|-|-|TRBV7-8
CASSPHRGPSYEQYF
TGTGCCAGCAGCCCCCATCGGGGGCCCTCCTACGAGCAGTACTTC
>TRBJ2-1|-|-|TRBV5-1
CASSLGETTEQFF
TGCGCCAGCAGCTTGGGTGAGACCACAGAGCAGTTCTTC
>TRBJ2-7|-|TRBD1|TRBV29-1
CSVEEGDRGIYEQYF
TGCAGCGTTGAAGAAGGAGACAGGGGAATCTACGAGCAGTACTTC
>TRBJ1-2|-|TRBD1|TRBV27
CASRDLGQGDGYTF
TGTGCCAGCAGAGATCTCGGGCAGGGGGATGGCTACACCTTC
>TRBJ1-2|-|TRBD1|TRBV7-2
CASSFQGADYGYTF
TGTGCCAGCAGCTTCCAGGGGGCGGACTATGGCTACACCTTC
>TRBJ2-3|-|TRBD1|TRBV29-1
CSVVGDRGRWGTDTQYF
TGCAGCGTTGTGGGGGACAGGGGGCGGTGGGGCACAGATACGCAGTATTTT
>TRBJ1-2|-|TRBD1|TRBV5-4
CASSLDRGTGRYYGYTF
TGTGCCAGCAGCCTGGACAGGGGAACCGGTCGGTACTATGGCTACACCTTC
>TRBJ2-7|once|-|TRBV2
CASSEPGGYYEQYF
TGTGCCAGCAGTGAACCTGGAGGCTACTACGAGCAGTACTTC
>TRBJ2-7|-|TRBD1|TRBV4-1
CASSHDRVHEQYF
TGCGCCAGCAGCCACGACAGGGTGCACGAGCAGTACTTC
>TRBJ2-7|-|-|TRBV21-1
CASNHWLLTHSYEQYF
TGTGCCAGCAACCATTGGCTTCTTACCCACTCCTACGAGCAGTACTTC
>TRBJ1-5|-|TRBD1|TRBV19
CASSIWDSDQPQHF
TGTGCCAGTAGTATCTGGGACAGCGATCAGCCCCAGCATTTT
>TRBJ1-1|-|-|TRBV30
CAWADYGGRTEAFF
TGTGCCTGGGCCGACTACGGGGGGCGGACTGAAGCTTTCTTT
>TRBJ2-7|-|-|TRBV4-3
CASSQEDSDSYEQYF
TGCGCCAGCAGCCAAGAAGACAGTGACTCCTACGAGCAGTACTTC
>TRBJ1-5|-|-|TRBV9
CASNMGLPNQPQHF
TGTGCCAGCAATATGGGTCTCCCTAATCAGCCCCAGCATTTT
>TRBJ2-7|-|-|TRBV7-9
CASSLPQWEVSYEQYF
TGTGCCAGCAGCTTACCTCAGTGGGAGGTCTCCTACGAGCAGTACTTC
>TRBJ1-3|few|TRBD1|TRBV9
CASSSGQLTSGNTIYF
TGTGCCAGCAGCTCGGGACAGCTAACCTCTGGAAACACCATATATTTT
>TRBJ1-2|once|-|TRBV7-9
CASSPQGPF
TGTGCCAGCAGCCCACAGGGCCCTTTC
>TRBJ2-1|-|TRBD1|TRBV10-1
CASSDWTGTGTYNEQFF
TGCGCCAGCAGTGACTGGACCGGGACAGGCACATACAATGAGCAGTTCTTC
>TRBJ1-5|-|-|TRBV5-4
CASSLIGSNQPQHF
TGTGCCAGCAGCTTGATAGGGTCCAACCAGCCCCAGCATTTT
>TRBJ2-7|-|-|TRBV6-5
CASSDGPSYEQYF
TGTGCCAGCAGTGACGGGCCCTCCTACGAGCAGTACTTC
>TRBJ2-5|-|-|TRBV9
CASSDWETQYF
TGTGCCAGCAGCGATTGGGAGACCCAGTACTTC
>TRBJ2-5|-|-|TRBV4-1
CASSRVGGAQETQYF
TGCGCCAGCAGCCGGGTCGGGGGCGCACAGGAGACCCAGTACTTC
>TRBJ2-5|once|TRBD2|TRBV7-9
CASVGTNSGVGRETQYF
TGTGCCAGCGTGGGGACTAATAGCGGGGTAGGAAGAGAGACCCAGTACTTC
>TRBJ2-7|-|-|TRBV10-3
CAIRPSHSYEQYF
TGTGCCATCAGGCCTAGCCACTCCTACGAGCAGTACTTC
>TRBJ1-5|-|TRBD1|TRBV27
CASSLLGGEYSNQPQHF
TGTGCCAGCAGTTTATTAGGGGGCGAGTATAGCAATCAGCCCCAGCATTTT